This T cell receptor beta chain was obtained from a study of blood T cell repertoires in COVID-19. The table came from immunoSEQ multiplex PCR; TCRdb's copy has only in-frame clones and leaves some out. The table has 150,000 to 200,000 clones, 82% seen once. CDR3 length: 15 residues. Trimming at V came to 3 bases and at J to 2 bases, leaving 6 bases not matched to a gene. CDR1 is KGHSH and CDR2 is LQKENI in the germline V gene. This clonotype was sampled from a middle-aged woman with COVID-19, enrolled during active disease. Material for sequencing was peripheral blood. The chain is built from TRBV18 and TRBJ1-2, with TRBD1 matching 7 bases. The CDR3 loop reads CASSPDRNTNYGYTF. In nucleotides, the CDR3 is TGTGCCAGCTCACCGGACAGGAACACCAACTATGGCTACACCTTC.